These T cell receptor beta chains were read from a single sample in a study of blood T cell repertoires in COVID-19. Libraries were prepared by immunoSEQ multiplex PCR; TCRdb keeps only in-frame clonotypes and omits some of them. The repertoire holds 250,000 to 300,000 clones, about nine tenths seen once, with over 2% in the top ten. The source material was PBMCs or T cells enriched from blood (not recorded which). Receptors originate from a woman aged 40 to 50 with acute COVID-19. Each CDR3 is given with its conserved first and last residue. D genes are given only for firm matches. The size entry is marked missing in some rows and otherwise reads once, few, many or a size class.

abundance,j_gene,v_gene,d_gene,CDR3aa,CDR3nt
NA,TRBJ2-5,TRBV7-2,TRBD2,CASSVAWAGGQETQYF,TGTGCCAGCAGCGTAGCGTGGGCGGGGGGGCAGGAGACCCAGTACTTC
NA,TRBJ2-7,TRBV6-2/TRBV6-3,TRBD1,CASSYGTGPYEQYF,TGTGCCAGCAGTTACGGGACAGGGCCCTACGAGCAGTACTTC
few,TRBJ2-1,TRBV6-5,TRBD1,CASRSGGQGQDEQFF,TGTGCCAGCAGGTCGGGGGGACAGGGTCAAGATGAGCAGTTCTTC
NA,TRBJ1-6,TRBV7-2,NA,CASSSGGGVISPLHF,TGTGCCAGCAGCTCAGGCGGGGGAGTAATTTCACCCCTCCACTTT
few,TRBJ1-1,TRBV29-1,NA,CSALLTANTEAFF,TGCAGCGCCCTGCTAACTGCGAACACTGAAGCTTTCTTT
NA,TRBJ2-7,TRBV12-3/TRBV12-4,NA,CASSFNGAYEQYF,TGTGCCAGCAGTTTTAATGGGGCATACGAGCAGTACTTC
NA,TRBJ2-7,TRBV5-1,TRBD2,CASRTSGGTYEQYF,TGCGCCAGCAGGACTAGCGGGGGAACCTACGAGCAGTACTTC
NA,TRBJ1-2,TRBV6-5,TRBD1,CASSDRENNYGYTF,TGTGCCAGCAGCGACAGGGAAAACAACTATGGCTACACCTTC
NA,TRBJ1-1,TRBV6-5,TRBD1,CASSYAPQGGTEAFF,TGTGCCAGCAGTTACGCGCCCCAGGGGGGCACTGAAGCTTTCTTT
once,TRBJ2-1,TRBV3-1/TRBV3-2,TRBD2,CASRSHSGNNEQFF,TGTGCCAGCAGGAGTCATAGCGGGAACAATGAGCAGTTCTTC
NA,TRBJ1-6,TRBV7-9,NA,CASSPREGVFSPLHF,TGTGCCAGCAGCCCCAGAGAAGGGGTTTTTTCACCCCTCCACTTT
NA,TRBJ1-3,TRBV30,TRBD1,CAWSGNRGSGNTIYF,TGTGCCTGGAGTGGAAACAGGGGTTCTGGAAACACCATATATTTT